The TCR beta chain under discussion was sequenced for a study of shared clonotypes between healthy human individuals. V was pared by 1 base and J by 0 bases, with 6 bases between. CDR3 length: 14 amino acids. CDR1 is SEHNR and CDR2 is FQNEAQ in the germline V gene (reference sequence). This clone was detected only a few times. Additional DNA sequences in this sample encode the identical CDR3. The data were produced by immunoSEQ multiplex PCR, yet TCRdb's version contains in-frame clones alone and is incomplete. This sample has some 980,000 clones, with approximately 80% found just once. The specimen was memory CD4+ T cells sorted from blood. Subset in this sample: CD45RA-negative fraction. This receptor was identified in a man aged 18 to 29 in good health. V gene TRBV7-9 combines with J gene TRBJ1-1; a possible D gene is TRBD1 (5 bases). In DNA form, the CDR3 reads TGTGCCAGCAGCTTAGGGGGCCTGAACACTGAAGCTTTCTTT. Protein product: CASSLGGLNTEAFF.